This T cell receptor beta chain was documented in a study of blood T cells in healthy people across ages. Study at large: Through template switching, about one barcoded beta molecule was captured per two T cells, as measured in model experiments. General study results and limits: The study found more naive CD4+ cells and higher diversity in long-lived than aged donors.

As regards this clonotype: Its antigen remains unidentified.

The authors ran a second PCR of roughly 6 to 12 cycles using a sample-barcoded 5' primer and a J-beta primer mix. In TCRdb, the 5' RACE reads were re-called with MiXCR into one record per CDR3 protein. The sample has fewer than 2,000,000 distinct CDR3 sequences, about 31% seen once. The sequenced sample was blood. The origin of this receptor is a woman aged 25 to 39 in good health.

The chain's CDR3 is CASSPTLSPREQYF. DNA of the CDR3: TGTGCCAGCAGCCCCACCCTATCCCCTCGCGAGCAGTACTTC. The chain combines TRBV9 with TRBJ2-7; D not certain. This CDR3 has 14 amino acids. Germline loops: CDR1 SGDLS, CDR2 YYNGEE. The germline V and J ends were trimmed by 4 bases and 6 bases, with 17 bases remaining between them.